The 2 T cell receptor beta chains given below trace back to one sample, sequenced in a study of blood T cells in healthy people across ages. Then a second PCR, running about 6 to 12 cycles, was carried out with a sample-barcoded 5' primer and a J-beta primer mix. TCRdb re-called the 5' RACE reads through MiXCR, storing one row per CDR3 protein. The sample includes fewer than 800,000 distinct CDR3 sequences, approximately 21% seen only once; the top ten take about 3.6%. Input material: blood. The receptors were sampled from a man between 65 and 80 years old in good health.

The sample holds a few counts of this clonotype. The chain employs TRBV20-1 and TRBJ1-4, with 10 nucleotides matching TRBD1. Per the germline V gene, CDR1 is DFQATT and CDR2 is SNEGSKA (reference sequence). Trimming cost V 4 bases and J 8 bases; bases outside gene matches: 13. This CDR3 has 16 amino acids. The CDR3 protein is CSANLGGTGAGEKLFF. CDR3 DNA sequence: TGCAGTGCTAATCTCGGCGGGACAGGGGCTGGGGAAAAACTGTTTTTT.

Comment on this clonotype: At one boundary the junction diverges from the germline segment, which might be a read error. This chain joins TRBV29-1 and TRBJ1-2; D may be TRBD1 (5 bases). Germline V gene lookup returns CDR1 SQVTM and CDR2 ANQGSEA. The CDR3 is 13 residues long. As DNA, the CDR3 is TGCAGCGTTGATGACAGAGCTAACTATGACTACACCTTC. Encoded protein: CSVDDRANYDYTF.